This T cell receptor (beta chain) was identified in a study of blood T cell repertoires in COVID-19. Background on the study: Acute and convalescent COVID-19 samples came from the United States, Italy and Spain. T cells, B-cell-depleted T cells, or PBMCs supplied cDNA or gDNA.

Study processing details: Cell counts per sample came from amplifying reference gene primers. This table comes from immunoSEQ multiplex PCR, and its TCRdb copy is limited to in-frame clones, with some not included. The V and J calls and clone size are taken from that table; D and trimming were inferred from the DNA. The sample consists of 50,000 or so clones, 83% of them appearing once. Germline CDR1 is SNHLY and CDR2 is FYNNEI. V was clipped by 7 bases and J by 4 bases, with 11 bases between them. The CDR3 consists of 13 residues. The receptor was derived from a man between 40 and 49 years old with acute or convalescent COVID-19. V and J are TRBV2 and TRBJ1-5, with D tentatively TRBD1 (6 bases). Sequenced input: peripheral blood. The CDR3 region is CASKRTENQPQHF. The CDR3, as DNA: TGTGCCAGCAAGCGGACAGAAAATCAGCCCCAGCATTTT.